This TCR beta chain was identified in a study of blood T cell repertoires in COVID-19. Study context: Donors in the United States, Italy and Spain gave samples during acute or convalescent COVID-19.

The CDR3 totals 16 residues. Germline V gene sequence: CDR1 SGHNT, CDR2 YENEEA. The V and J ends lost 1 base and 1 base, in that order; junction bases with no gene match: 2. The sample holds a few counts of this clone. Seattle-derived patients entered the study during active infection and were followed longitudinally. In the authors' workflow: Estimated nucleated cell counts came from reference gene primer amplification. The assay was immunoSEQ multiplex PCR, and TCRdb's table has in-frame clones only and misses some. V, J and clone size reflect that table, while D and trimming were determined from the DNA. This sample has more than 200,000 clones; 80% to 90% occur once, and the top ten carry roughly a tenth.

V gene TRBV11-3 combines with J gene TRBJ2-5; TRBD2 matches at 11 bases. The sequence was obtained from a woman over 75 with COVID-19, enrolled during active disease. Sequenced: peripheral blood. This CDR3 is CASSLGSGGAQETQYF. The CDR3 DNA follows: TGTGCCAGCAGCTTAGGTAGCGGGGGGGCCCAAGAGACCCAGTACTTC.